The 21 T cell receptor beta chains below all came from one sample that was sequenced in a study of blood T cell repertoires in COVID-19. The repertoire was sequenced with immunoSEQ multiplex PCR; TCRdb's copy has only in-frame clones and lacks some. The sample includes roughly 30,000 clones, 75% to 90% of them seen just once. Sequencing was performed on peripheral blood. Source of these receptors: a man in his 70s with active COVID-19.

This clone was detected a few times. The genes are TRBV29-1 and TRBJ2-7; TRBD2 matches 11 bases. Per germline, CDR1 SQVTM and CDR2 ANQGSEA. CDR3 length: 13 amino acids. V dropped 7 bases and J dropped 2; count of bases not matched to a gene: 4. CDR3 nucleotides: TGCAGCGGACTACTAGCGGGGGCCTACGAGCAGTACTTC. Protein sequence: CSGLLAGAYEQYF.

The table lists this clone with a count of one. The rearrangement joins TRBV7-6 to TRBJ2-7; tentatively, D is TRBD1 (6 bases). Germline V CDR1 and CDR2: SGHVS, FNYEAQ. This CDR3 spans 15 amino acids. The germline V and J ends were trimmed by 1 base and 2 bases, with 12 bases remaining between them. CDR3 residues: CASSLEAGAPYEQYF. CDR3 in DNA: TGTGCCAGCAGCTTAGAGGCAGGGGCGCCCTACGAGCAGTACTTC.

This chain connects TRBV5-6 to TRBJ2-2; D is possibly TRBD1 (5 bases). Germline CDR1 and CDR2: SGHDT and YYEEEE. The CDR3 is 15 amino acids. V shed 2 bases and J shed 4 bases, with 12 bases lying between them. The CDR3 spells CASSFDSRATGELFF. The CDR3 DNA sequence: TGTGCCAGCAGCTTCGACAGTCGGGCCACCGGGGAGCTGTTTTTT.

This clone showed up just once. V gene TRBV9 combines with J gene TRBJ2-1; D is unresolved. V was pared by 3 bases and J by 0 bases, with 13 bases between. The germline V gene has CDR1 SGDLS and CDR2 YYNGEE. This CDR3 spans 16 amino acids. CDR3 in amino acids: CASSAAWLVSYNEQFF. The CDR3 DNA reads TGTGCCAGCAGCGCCGCTTGGCTTGTCTCCTACAATGAGCAGTTCTTC.

The chain uses TRBV29-1 and TRBJ2-1; possibly TRBD1 for D (6 bases). Germline CDR1 is SQVTM and CDR2 is ANQGSEA. Trimming cost V 4 bases and J 9 bases, with 16 bases left between them. The CDR3 loop spans 13 amino acids. CDR3 residues: CSVGGGQTAEQFF. The CDR3 nucleotides are TGCAGCGTTGGAGGAGGACAGACGGCTGAGCAGTTCTTC.

V is TRBV6-5 and J is TRBJ1-1, with 8 bases matching TRBD1. The V segment lost 6 bases and the J segment 1 base; nucleotides outside the gene matches: 7. This CDR3 is built from 15 residues. Germline values: CDR1 MNHEY, CDR2 SVGAGI. CDR3 in amino acids: CASSGQGLGNTEAFF. CDR3 in DNA: TGTGCCAGCAGCGGACAGGGTCTGGGGAACACTGAAGCTTTCTTT.

The V call is TRBV19, the J call TRBJ2-1, with 9 bases matching TRBD1. V shed 4 bases and J 9 bases; nucleotides not matched to a gene: 10. Germline loops: CDR1 LNHDA, CDR2 SQIVND (reference sequence). CDR3 size: 15 residues. DNA of the CDR3: TGTGCCAGTAGTACCACGGACAGGGGTTTGGTTGAGCAGTTCTTC. Residues: CASSTTDRGLVEQFF.

This chain connects TRBV11-3 to TRBJ2-3, with D possibly matching TRBD1 (6 bases). The V gene's germline CDR1 is SGHNT and CDR2 YENEEA. The V and J ends lost 3 bases and 0 bases respectively, with 7 bases between them. The CDR3 spans 14 residues. In DNA, the CDR3 is TGTGCCAGCAGCTTGGGACAAAGCACAGATACGCAGTATTTT. Translating gives CASSLGQSTDTQYF.

The chain couples TRBV14 to TRBJ2-5; 7 bases are a match to TRBD1. This CDR3 region has 18 residues. Trimming removed 2 bases from V and 5 bases from J; junction bases left unmatched: 17. The germline V gene encodes CDR1 SGHDN and CDR2 FVKESK. In nucleotides, the CDR3 is TGTGCCAGCAGCCAAAGGTTGACGACAGGGACCAATCGGGAGACCCAGTACTTC. This translates into CASSQRLTTGTNRETQYF.

The chain combines TRBV18 with TRBJ1-2; 8 nucleotides line up with TRBD1. V shed 3 bases and J 5 bases; nucleotides not matched to a gene: 11. The CDR3 runs 16 residues. Per germline, CDR1 KGHSH and CDR2 LQKENI. CDR3: CASSPTSTGDGYGYTF. The CDR3 DNA follows: TGTGCCAGCTCACCGACGTCGACAGGGGACGGGTATGGCTACACCTTC.

The chain employs TRBV18 and TRBJ2-2, with a possible D match to TRBD1 (5 bases). V shed 6 bases and J shed 5 bases, with 22 bases lying between them. Germline V lookup: CDR1 KGHSH, CDR2 LQKENI. CDR3 length: 17 residues. CDR3 sequence: CASSPKMEGAMTGELFF. As DNA, the CDR3 is TGTGCCAGCTCCCCCAAAATGGAAGGGGCGATGACCGGGGAGCTGTTTTTT.

The V and J genes are TRBV28 and TRBJ1-4, with D perhaps matching TRBD1 (6 bases). CDR3 length: 12 residues. The germline V gene encodes CDR1 MDHEN and CDR2 SYDVKM. The ends were cut back, 9 bases at V and 8 bases at J, with 13 bases in the middle. The CDR3 DNA reads as TGTGCCAGTTCAGGGGTTTGGGAAAAACTGTTTTTT. Protein product: CASSGVWEKLFF.

The genes are TRBV28 and TRBJ2-3; 10 bases line up with TRBD2. Germline V CDR1 and CDR2: MDHEN, SYDVKM. The CDR3 is made up of 17 amino acids. Germline trimming cut 4 bases from V and 5 bases from J; bases unmatched to any gene: 12. For the CDR3, the DNA is TGTGCCAGCAGTTCCCATGGAGTAGCGGGGGGCGTAGATACGCAGTATTTT. Translation gives CASSSHGVAGGVDTQYF.

This chain connects TRBV28 to TRBJ2-7; 9 positions match TRBD2. Germline V CDR1 and CDR2: MDHEN, SYDVKM. The J segment lost 1 base and the V segment lost 6 bases, leaving 4 bases of the junction unmatched. The CDR3 is made up of 14 amino acids. CDR3 residues: CASRRSGGSYEQYF. CDR3 nucleotide sequence: TGTGCCAGCAGGAGAAGCGGGGGGTCCTACGAGCAGTACTTC.

This clone appeared once. This chain uses TRBV4-1 with TRBJ1-6; D is undetermined. Germline CDR1 and CDR2: MGHRA and YSYEKL. This CDR3 comprises 17 residues. Trimming stripped 0 bases from V and 0 bases from J, with 9 bases between. This chain's CDR3 is CASSQDSAGSYNSPLHF. For the CDR3, the DNA is TGCGCCAGCAGCCAAGATAGCGCGGGCTCCTATAATTCACCCCTCCACTTT.

The J gene is TRBJ1-4, the V gene TRBV5-1; a weak D match, TRBD1 (5 bases). The V end lost 0 bases, the J end lost 3 bases, and 9 bases lay between the germline ends. The CDR3 runs to 15 residues. Germline V lookup: CDR1 SGHRS, CDR2 YFSETQ. CDR3 sequence reads: CASSLGGRSNEKLFF. Here the CDR3 DNA reads TGCGCCAGCAGCTTGGGGGGCAGGTCTAATGAAAAACTGTTTTTT.

J is TRBJ2-1 and V is TRBV11-3; D is unclear. The length of the CDR3 is 16 residues. The germline V gene encodes CDR1 SGHNT and CDR2 YENEEA. Trimming cost V 5 bases and J 0 bases, with 14 bases left between them. CDR3 amino acids: CASSPLRKSSYNEQFF. DNA for the CDR3: TGTGCCAGCAGCCCACTGCGGAAAAGCTCCTACAATGAGCAGTTCTTC.

The chain couples TRBV20-1 to TRBJ2-1, with TRBD1 matching over 8 bases. The CDR3 runs 15 residues. Germline CDR1 is DFQATT and CDR2 is SNEGSKA (reference sequence). V shed 3 bases, J shed 3 bases, and the junction held 7 bases outside the gene matches. The CDR3 bases are TGCAGTGCTAGTATCCCAGGGGGCCGCTACAATGAGCAGTTCTTC. It is translated as CSASIPGGRYNEQFF.

This chain joins TRBV19 and TRBJ2-6, with D tentatively TRBD1 (5 bases). Germline CDR1 reads LNHDA; CDR2 reads SQIVND (reference sequence). V was trimmed by 6 bases and J by 0 bases, leaving 9 bases between them. The CDR3 contains 15 residues. Written as DNA, the CDR3 is TGTGCCAGTAGGGGGCCCCTCTCTGGGGCCAACGTCCTGACTTTC. It specifies CASRGPLSGANVLTF.

The V gene is TRBV11-2, the J gene TRBJ2-7; tentatively, D is TRBD1 (6 bases). The CDR3 covers 15 residues. Germline V CDR1 and CDR2: SGHAT, FQNNGV. The V gene lost 2 bases and the J gene lost 7 bases, with 18 bases spanning the gap. The CDR3 DNA follows: TGTGCCAGCAGCTTAATGGGCAGGGGCCTCGGGGAGCAGTACTTC. It translates to CASSLMGRGLGEQYF.

V gene TRBV4-3 combines with J gene TRBJ1-2, with a tentative D call TRBD1 (5 bases). The CDR3 is made up of 15 amino acids. V was cut by 0 bases and J by 4 bases, with 12 bases left in between. Per germline, CDR1 LGHNA and CDR2 YSLEER. The DNA for the CDR3 is TGCGCCAGCAGCCAAGATACGCGGGGGGGCTATGGCTACACCTTC. It codes for CASSQDTRGGYGYTF.